The rows below give T cell receptor beta chains drawn from one sample of a study of cytomegalovirus exposure and HLA in healthy donors. Clones were sequenced by immunoSEQ multiplex PCR, and TCRdb holds only the in-frame ones, with some missing. The sample lists 180,000 or so clones, approximately 82% occurring once. Sequences were obtained from PBMCs. The origin of the receptors is a young woman in good health and CMV-seropositive. Each CDR3 is given with its conserved first and last residue. Fields, in order: J gene, clone size, V gene, D gene, CDR3 protein, CDR3 DNA. A D gene is named only where the DNA matches it firmly. For some rows the clone size is stated as once, few or many, or as a class when expanded; others skip it.

J gene: TRBJ1-2; clone size: .; V gene: TRBV7-2; D gene: TRBD1; CDR3 protein: CASSLSPGGVSYGYTF; CDR3 DNA: TGTGCCAGCAGCTTATCACCAGGGGGCGTATCCTATGGCTACACCTTC
J gene: TRBJ1-2; clone size: .; V gene: TRBV27; D gene: .; CDR3 protein: CASRGQETYGYTF; CDR3 DNA: TGTGCCAGCCGAGGGCAGGAGACCTATGGCTACACCTTC
J gene: TRBJ1-1; clone size: .; V gene: TRBV18; D gene: TRBD1; CDR3 protein: CASSPRGQGTEAFF; CDR3 DNA: TGTGCCAGCTCACCACGGGGACAGGGGACGGAAGCTTTCTTT
J gene: TRBJ1-1; clone size: .; V gene: TRBV19; D gene: TRBD1; CDR3 protein: CASIPGQGYGEAFF; CDR3 DNA: TGTGCCAGTATCCCGGGACAGGGGTACGGTGAAGCTTTCTTT
J gene: TRBJ2-1; clone size: once; V gene: TRBV6-5; D gene: TRBD2; CDR3 protein: CASSHLAGTYNEQFF; CDR3 DNA: TGTGCCAGCAGCCACCTAGCGGGAACCTACAATGAGCAGTTCTTC
J gene: TRBJ2-7; clone size: .; V gene: TRBV7-3; D gene: .; CDR3 protein: CASSPSVTGTYEQYF; CDR3 DNA: TGTGCCAGCAGCCCTTCCGTAACAGGGACCTACGAGCAGTACTTC
J gene: TRBJ1-2; clone size: .; V gene: TRBV5-6; D gene: TRBD1; CDR3 protein: CASSLVGDREEANYGYTF; CDR3 DNA: TGTGCCAGCAGCTTGGTAGGGGACAGGGAGGAGGCTAACTATGGCTACACCTTC
J gene: TRBJ2-5; clone size: .; V gene: TRBV7-7; D gene: TRBD2; CDR3 protein: CASSLAGGETQYF; CDR3 DNA: TGTGCTAGCAGCTTAGCGGGGGGAGAGACCCAGTACTTC
J gene: TRBJ1-2; clone size: .; V gene: TRBV30; D gene: .; CDR3 protein: CAWSLLNYGYTF; CDR3 DNA: TGTGCCTGGAGCCTCCTTAACTATGGCTACACCTTC
J gene: TRBJ2-7; clone size: .; V gene: TRBV27; D gene: .; CDR3 protein: CASSSGSYEQYF; CDR3 DNA: TGTGCCAGCTCAAGCGGCTCCTACGAGCAGTACTTC
J gene: TRBJ2-1; clone size: .; V gene: TRBV6-6; D gene: TRBD2; CDR3 protein: CASSYPSGSSYNEQFF; CDR3 DNA: TGTGCCAGCAGTTACCCTAGCGGGAGCTCCTACAATGAGCAGTTCTTC
J gene: TRBJ2-7; clone size: .; V gene: TRBV29-1; D gene: .; CDR3 protein: CSVDGVTAGEQYF; CDR3 DNA: TGCAGCGTTGATGGGGTCACAGCGGGCGAGCAGTACTTC
J gene: TRBJ2-7; clone size: .; V gene: TRBV29-1; D gene: .; CDR3 protein: CSVAGAREQYF; CDR3 DNA: TGCAGCGTTGCTGGGGCGAGAGAGCAGTACTTC
J gene: TRBJ1-1; clone size: .; V gene: TRBV10-1; D gene: TRBD1; CDR3 protein: CASSLTSDRGAFF; CDR3 DNA: TGCGCCAGCAGCCTAACATCGGACAGGGGAGCTTTCTTT
J gene: TRBJ2-5; clone size: .; V gene: TRBV5-1; D gene: TRBD1; CDR3 protein: CASSFLDREETQYF; CDR3 DNA: TGCGCCAGCAGCTTTCTAGACAGGGAAGAGACCCAGTACTTC
J gene: TRBJ1-5; clone size: .; V gene: TRBV28; D gene: .; CDR3 protein: CASSLLRRNQPQHF; CDR3 DNA: TGTGCCAGCAGTTTATTACGCAGAAATCAGCCCCAGCATTTT
J gene: TRBJ1-1; clone size: .; V gene: TRBV29-1; D gene: .; CDR3 protein: CSVLEGELNTEAFF; CDR3 DNA: TGCAGCGTTTTAGAAGGAGAGCTGAACACTGAAGCTTTCTTT
J gene: TRBJ2-3; clone size: .; V gene: TRBV29-1; D gene: TRBD2; CDR3 protein: CSALSGSTDTQYF; CDR3 DNA: TGCAGCGCTCTTAGCGGGAGCACAGATACGCAGTATTTT
J gene: TRBJ1-2; clone size: .; V gene: TRBV6-5; D gene: .; CDR3 protein: CASSYSRGLTNYGYTF; CDR3 DNA: TGTGCCAGCAGTTACTCGCGGGGTCTGACTAACTATGGCTACACCTTC
J gene: TRBJ1-2; clone size: .; V gene: TRBV10-3; D gene: .; CDR3 protein: CAISEHPGGLNYGYTF; CDR3 DNA: TGTGCCATCAGTGAGCACCCCGGAGGTTTAAACTATGGCTACACCTTC
J gene: TRBJ2-3; clone size: .; V gene: TRBV15; D gene: .; CDR3 protein: CATSRDPTDTQYF; CDR3 DNA: TGTGCCACCAGCAGAGATCCAACAGATACGCAGTATTTT
J gene: TRBJ2-3; clone size: .; V gene: TRBV5-1; D gene: .; CDR3 protein: CASSSDRQRTDTQYF; CDR3 DNA: TGCGCCAGCAGCTCCGACAGGCAACGCACAGATACGCAGTATTTT
J gene: TRBJ2-7; clone size: .; V gene: TRBV7-2; D gene: .; CDR3 protein: CASSLMDRGEQYF; CDR3 DNA: TGTGCCAGCAGCTTAATGGATCGCGGCGAGCAGTACTTC
J gene: TRBJ1-5; clone size: .; V gene: TRBV5-8; D gene: .; CDR3 protein: CASSLRRRSFDSNQPQHF; CDR3 DNA: TGTGCCAGCAGCTTGAGGAGGCGCTCGTTCGATAGCAATCAGCCCCAGCATTTT
J gene: TRBJ2-7; clone size: .; V gene: TRBV28; D gene: TRBD2; CDR3 protein: CASSSGLAGAYEQYF; CDR3 DNA: TGTGCCAGCAGTTCGGGACTAGCGGGAGCCTACGAGCAGTACTTC
J gene: TRBJ1-4; clone size: once; V gene: TRBV15; D gene: TRBD1; CDR3 protein: CATSPRGVGEKLFF; CDR3 DNA: TGTGCCACCAGCCCCAGGGGGGTCGGCGAAAAACTGTTTTTT
J gene: TRBJ2-3; clone size: .; V gene: TRBV9; D gene: .; CDR3 protein: CASSVGSTSTDTQYF; CDR3 DNA: TGTGCCAGCAGCGTAGGGTCCACTAGCACAGATACGCAGTATTTT